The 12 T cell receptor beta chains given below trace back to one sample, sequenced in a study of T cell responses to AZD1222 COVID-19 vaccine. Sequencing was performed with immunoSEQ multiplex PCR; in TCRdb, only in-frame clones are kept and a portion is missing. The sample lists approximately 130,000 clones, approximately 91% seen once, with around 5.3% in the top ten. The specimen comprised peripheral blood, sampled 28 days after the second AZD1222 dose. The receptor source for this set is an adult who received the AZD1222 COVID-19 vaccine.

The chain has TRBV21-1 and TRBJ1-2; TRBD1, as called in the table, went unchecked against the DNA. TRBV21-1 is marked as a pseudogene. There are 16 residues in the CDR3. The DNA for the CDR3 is TGTGCCAGCAGCAAAGTACGGACAGGGTCTCGCTATGGCTACACCTTC. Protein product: CASSKVRTGSRYGYTF.

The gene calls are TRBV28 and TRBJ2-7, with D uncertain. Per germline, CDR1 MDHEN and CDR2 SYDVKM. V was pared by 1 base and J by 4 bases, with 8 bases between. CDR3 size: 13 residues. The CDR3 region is CASSLSPSYEQYF. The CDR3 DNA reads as TGTGCCAGCAGTTTATCCCCCTCGTACGAGCAGTACTTC. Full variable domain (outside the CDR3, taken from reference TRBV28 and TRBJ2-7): DVKVTQSSRYLVKRTGEKVFLECVQDMDHENMFWYRQDPGLGLRLIYFSYDVKMKEKGDIPEGYSVSREKKERFSLILESASTNQTSMYLCASSLSPSYEQYFGPGTRLTVT.

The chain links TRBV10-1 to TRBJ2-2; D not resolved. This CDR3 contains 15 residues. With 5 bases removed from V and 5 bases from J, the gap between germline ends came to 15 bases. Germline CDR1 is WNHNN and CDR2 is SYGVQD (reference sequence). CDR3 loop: CASSTADGGTGELFF. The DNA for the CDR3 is TGCGCCAGCAGTACTGCGGACGGTGGGACCGGGGAGCTGTTTTTT.

CDR3 DNA: TGTGCTAGTGGTTTGGTAGGGTCTGGAAACACCATATATTTT. It is translated as CASGLVGSGNTIYF. The chain combines TRBV12-5 with TRBJ1-3, with D hard to call. The V end lost 0 bases, the J end lost 1 base, and 4 bases lay between the germline ends. The CDR3 length is 14 residues. Germline CDR1 is LGHNT and CDR2 is FRNRAP.

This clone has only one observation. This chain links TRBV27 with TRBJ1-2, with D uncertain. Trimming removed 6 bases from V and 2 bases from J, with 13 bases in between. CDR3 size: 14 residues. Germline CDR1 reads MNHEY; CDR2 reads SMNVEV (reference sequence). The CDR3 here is CASRDLGINYGYTF. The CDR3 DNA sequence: TGTGCCAGCAGGGATCTTGGGATCAACTATGGCTACACCTTC.

CDR3 sequence: CASSFPAGELFF. In DNA form, the CDR3 reads TGTGCCAGTAGTTTCCCGGCCGGGGAGCTGTTTTTT. The V call is TRBV19, the J call TRBJ2-2, with no clear D. CDR3 length: 12 amino acids. With 5 bases removed from V and 6 bases from J, the gap between germline ends came to 7 bases. Germline CDR1 LNHDA, CDR2 SQIVND (reference sequence). Combining the CDR3 with reference TRBV19 and TRBJ2-2 gives the whole variable domain DGGITQSPKYLFRKEGQNVTLSCEQNLNHDAMYWYRQDPGQGLRLIYYSQIVNDFQKGDIAEGYSVSREKKESFPLTVTSAQKNPTAFYLCASSFPAGELFFGEGSRLTVL.

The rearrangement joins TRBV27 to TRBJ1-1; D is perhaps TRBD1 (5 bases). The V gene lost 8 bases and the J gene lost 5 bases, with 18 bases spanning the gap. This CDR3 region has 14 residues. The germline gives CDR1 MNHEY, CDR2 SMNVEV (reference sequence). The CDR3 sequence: CASGTGQGSTEAFF. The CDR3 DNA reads TGTGCCAGCGGGACGGGGCAGGGTAGTACTGAAGCTTTCTTT.

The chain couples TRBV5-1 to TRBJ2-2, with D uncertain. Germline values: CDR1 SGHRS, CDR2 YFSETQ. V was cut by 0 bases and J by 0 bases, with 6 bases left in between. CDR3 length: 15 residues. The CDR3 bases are TGCGCCAGCAGCTTGGCTGCCGCGAACACCGGGGAGCTGTTTTTT. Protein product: CASSLAAANTGELFF.

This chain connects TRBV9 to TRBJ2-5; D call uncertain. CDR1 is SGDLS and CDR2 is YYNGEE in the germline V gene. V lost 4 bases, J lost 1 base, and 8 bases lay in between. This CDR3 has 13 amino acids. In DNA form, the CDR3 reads TGTGCCAGCAGCTCGAGAGGCCAAGAGACCCAGTACTTC. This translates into CASSSRGQETQYF.

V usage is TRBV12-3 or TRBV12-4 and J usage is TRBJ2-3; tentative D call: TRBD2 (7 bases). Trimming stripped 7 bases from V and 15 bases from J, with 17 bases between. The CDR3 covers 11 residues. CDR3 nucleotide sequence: TGTGCCAGCACGACCGGGGGGCAGCAATATTTT. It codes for CASTTGGQQYF.

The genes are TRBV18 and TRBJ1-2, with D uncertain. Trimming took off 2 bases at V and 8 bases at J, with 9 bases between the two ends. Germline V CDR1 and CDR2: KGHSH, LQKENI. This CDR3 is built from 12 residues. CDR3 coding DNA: TGTGCCAGCTCACCAGACCTATTCGGCTACACCTTC. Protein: CASSPDLFGYTF. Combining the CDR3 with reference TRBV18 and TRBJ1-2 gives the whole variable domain NAGVMQNPRHLVRRRGQEARLRCSPMKGHSHVYWYRQLPEEGLKFMVYLQKENIIDESGMPKERFSAEFPKEGPSILRIQQVVRGDSAAYFCASSPDLFGYTFGSGTRLTVV.

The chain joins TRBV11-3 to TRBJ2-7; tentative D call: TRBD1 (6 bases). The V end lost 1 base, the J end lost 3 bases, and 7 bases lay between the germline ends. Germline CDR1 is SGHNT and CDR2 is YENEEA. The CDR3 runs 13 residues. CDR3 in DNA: TGTGCCAGCAGCTTAGGACAGGTCTACGAGCAGTACTTC. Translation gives CASSLGQVYEQYF.